Sequencing of this T cell receptor (beta chain) was carried out in a study of response to subunit inactivated influenza vaccine. Regarding the study as a whole: Every seasonal influenza vaccination brings in few new T cells, the authors suggested.

The V gene's germline CDR1 is SQVTM and CDR2 ANQGSEA. Trimming removed 1 base from V and 5 bases from J, with 18 bases in between. The CDR3 extends over 15 amino acids. As regards this clonotype: Its specificity is unknown. Possible read error: a much larger clone is one base away.

TCRdb re-derived calls from the RT-PCR reads in MiXCR, one entry per CDR3 protein. Among roughly 570,000 distinct CDR3 sequences listed, roughly 13% were seen once. J is TRBJ2-7 and V is TRBV29-1; D is perhaps TRBD1 or TRBD2 (7 bases each). This clonotype was sampled from a man aged 45-65 years who received an inactivated influenza vaccine. The sample in question was PBMCs from blood, obtained roughly 48 days after vaccination. This CDR3 reads CSVEVSGTVADEQYF. The CDR3 bases are TGCAGCGTTGAAGTGAGCGGGACAGTGGCGGACGAGCAGTACTTC.